A single sample is the source of the 23 T cell receptor beta chains below, sequenced in a study of human T cells and chemical hapten exposure. The sample's time point: patch test 3, about 24 weeks after DPC sensitization. Described treatment: therapeutic diphenylcyclopropenone sensitization with weekly scalp DPC. Each CDR3 protein gets one entry after TCRdb re-called the RACE reads with MiXCR. The table lists tens of thousands of distinct CDR3 sequences, 10% to 15% of them singletons. Source: whole blood, taken in connection with sensitization to the hapten diphenylcyclopropenone (DPC). The receptors come from a woman aged 50 to 60 with alopecia areata. Some clones in this sample may be carry-over from other donors' samples.

Only a few counts were recorded for this clonotype. The chain has TRBV20-1 and TRBJ1-4, with a possible D match to TRBD1 (5 bases). Per germline, CDR1 DFQATT and CDR2 SNEGSKA (reference sequence). Trimming pared 6 bases from V and 0 bases from J, leaving 11 bases between. The CDR3 covers 14 residues. The CDR3 loop is CSASGGATNEKLFF. CDR3 in DNA: TGCAGTGCCAGTGGGGGAGCAACTAATGAAAAACTGTTTTTT.

Comments on this clonotype: One base away lies a much larger clone, so this may be a sequencing read error. This chain uses TRBV20-1 with TRBJ1-4, with D possibly being TRBD1 (5 bases). This CDR3 has 15 amino acids. From germline, CDR1 is DFQATT and CDR2 SNEGSKA (reference sequence). The CDR3 loop is CSAYLSGHLNGKLFF. The CDR3 DNA is TGCAGTGCTTACCTCAGCGGACACCTCAATGGAAAACTGTTTTTT.

This chain connects TRBV11-2 to TRBJ1-1, with D possibly being TRBD1 (5 bases). V was pared by 6 bases and J by 11 bases, with 19 bases between. The length of the CDR3 is 13 residues. CDR1 is SGHAT, CDR2 FQNNGV, per germline. The CDR3 region is CASRPPGTEAAFF. CDR3 nucleotides: TGTGCCAGCAGGCCCCCGGGGACTGAGGCGGCTTTCTTT.

In its sample, this clonotype was seen many times. The V and J genes are TRBV6-6 and TRBJ1-2; 7 positions match TRBD1. Germline trimming cut 5 bases from V and 8 bases from J; bases unmatched to any gene: 11. The CDR3 is 14 amino acids. Germline V lookup: CDR1 MNHNY, CDR2 SVGAGI (reference sequence). This CDR3 reads CASSDRVLVSGYTF. Here the CDR3 DNA reads TGTGCCAGCAGTGACAGGGTCTTGGTCAGCGGCTACACCTTC.

In its sample, this clonotype was seen a few times. The genes are TRBV5-5 and TRBJ1-1, with 9 bases matching TRBD1. Trimming cost V 4 bases and J 1 base; bases outside gene matches: 5. The germline V gene encodes CDR1 SGHKS and CDR2 YYEKEE (reference sequence). The CDR3 is made up of 15 amino acids. CDR3 loop: CASSPGQGSNTEAFF. CDR3 DNA: TGTGCCAGCAGCCCCGGACAGGGGTCGAACACTGAAGCTTTCTTT. Supplemented by reference TRBV5-5 and TRBJ1-1, the full variable domain reads DAGVTQSPTHLIKTRGQQVTLRCSPISGHKSVSWYQQVLGQGPQFIFQYYEKEERGRGNFPDRFSARQFPNYSSELNVNALLLGDSALYLCASSPGQGSNTEAFFGQGTRLTVV.

This chain joins TRBV28 and TRBJ2-2; 7 positions agree with TRBD1. This CDR3 spans 14 amino acids. V lost 5 bases, J lost 5 bases, and 5 bases stayed unmatched. Germline CDR1 and CDR2: MDHEN and SYDVKM. The chain's CDR3 is CASSGQAPTGELFF. In DNA form, the CDR3 reads TGTGCCAGCAGTGGACAGGCCCCAACCGGGGAGCTGTTTTTT.

This clonotype has a count of ten or more. The J gene is TRBJ2-6, the V gene TRBV5-1, with 11 positions matching TRBD2. The CDR3 runs 18 residues. With V trimmed by 3 bases and J by 2 bases, 7 bases remained unmatched. The germline gives CDR1 SGHRS, CDR2 YFSETQ. The CDR3 loop reads CASSSALAGDTGANVLTF. The CDR3 coding sequence is TGCGCCAGCAGCTCGGCACTAGCGGGAGACACTGGGGCCAACGTCCTGACTTTC.

This clonotype was counted many times. The chain combines TRBV29-1 with TRBJ2-5, with 11 bases identical to TRBD2. CDR1 and CDR2 from the germline V gene are SQVTM and ANQGSEA. V was pared by 3 bases and J by 3 bases, with 6 bases of the junction left unmatched. The CDR3 totals 15 residues. The CDR3 reads CSVETVAGGKETQYF. The CDR3 DNA follows: TGCAGCGTTGAGACCGTAGCGGGAGGGAAAGAGACCCAGTACTTC.

The chain carries TRBV5-1 and TRBJ2-5; D is possibly TRBD2 (5 bases). The V end lost 2 bases, the J end lost 1 base, and 15 bases lay between the germline ends. CDR1 and CDR2 (germline): SGHRS, YFSETQ. The CDR3 length is 16 residues. DNA for the CDR3: TGCGCCAGCAGCTTAACTTTGGGAGCCACCCAAGAGACCCAGTACTTC. Amino acids: CASSLTLGATQETQYF.

This chain uses TRBV4-2 with TRBJ1-2; D gene ambiguous. Germline V gene data show CDR1 as LGHNA and CDR2 as YNFKEQ. CDR3 length: 13 amino acids. Trimming left V 1 base short and J 6 bases short, with 9 bases between. This chain's CDR3 is CASSQVENDGYTF. CDR3 nucleotides: TGTGCCAGCAGCCAAGTGGAAAACGATGGCTACACCTTC.

The table lists this clonotype with a few counts. This chain joins TRBV12-3 or TRBV12-4 and TRBJ2-6; D remains ambiguous. Between the trimmed V and J ends, which lost 6 bases and 4 bases, there was a span of 13 bases. There are 15 residues in the CDR3. The CDR3 here is CASRKGTSGANVLTF. CDR3 coding DNA: TGTGCCAGCAGAAAGGGAACATCCGGGGCCAACGTCCTGACTTTC.

Ten or more counts support this clonotype. This chain joins TRBV29-1 and TRBJ2-1; perhaps TRBD1 as D (5 bases). The germline V gene has CDR1 SQVTM and CDR2 ANQGSEA. V shed 2 bases and J shed 0 bases, with 5 bases lying between them. The CDR3 spans 13 residues. Here the CDR3 DNA reads TGCAGCGTTGAAAGGGGCTCCTACAATGAGCAGTTCTTC. It specifies CSVERGSYNEQFF.

The chain combines TRBV5-1 with TRBJ1-3; TRBD1 matches at 8 bases. Trimming removed 0 bases from V and 2 bases from J; junction bases left unmatched: 1. CDR3 size: 15 residues. CDR1 is SGHRS, CDR2 YFSETQ, per germline. CDR3 amino acids: CASSLEQGAGNTIYF. The CDR3 region has the DNA TGCGCCAGCAGCTTGGAACAGGGGGCTGGAAACACCATATATTTT.

The chain couples TRBV7-8 to TRBJ2-7; D gene unclear. The CDR3 is 14 residues long. Looked up from germline, CDR1 is SGHVS and CDR2 is FQNEAQ. Trimming left V 1 base short and J 2 bases short, with 9 bases between. Written as DNA, the CDR3 is TGTGCCAGCAGCTTAGGGAAGAAAACCTACGAGCAGTACTTC. It is translated as CASSLGKKTYEQYF.

The chain couples TRBV5-5 to TRBJ1-3, with 9 positions matching TRBD1. Trimming took 4 bases from V and 6 from J; bases not matched to a gene: 14. Germline V gene sequence: CDR1 SGHKS, CDR2 YYEKEE (reference sequence). The CDR3 sequence is 17 residues long. The CDR3 DNA reads TGTGCCAGCAGCCGTTGGGAGCTCGGACAGGGGAAAAACACCATATATTTT. Amino acids: CASSRWELGQGKNTIYF.

The sample holds a few counts of this clonotype. V gene TRBV29-1 combines with J gene TRBJ2-1; 7 bases line up with TRBD1. CDR1 is SQVTM and CDR2 is ANQGSEA in the germline V gene. V shed 3 bases, J shed 2 bases, and the junction held 4 bases outside the gene matches. The CDR3 is 14 residues long. The CDR3 nucleotides are TGCAGCGTTGACAACAGGGGTGCCTACAATGAGCAGTTCTTC. It is translated as CSVDNRGAYNEQFF.

The rearrangement links TRBV5-1 to TRBJ2-1; 9 bases map to TRBD2. The germline V gene has CDR1 SGHRS and CDR2 YFSETQ. The CDR3 runs 16 residues. J lost 7 bases, V lost 5 bases, and 13 bases had no gene match. CDR3 sequence reads: CASRTQLSGSRNEQFF. CDR3 sequence (DNA): TGCGCCAGCAGGACCCAACTTAGCGGGAGTCGGAATGAGCAGTTCTTC.

The chain has TRBV7-8 and TRBJ2-1; D not resolved. There are 12 residues in the CDR3. Germline lookup yields CDR1 SGHVS and CDR2 FQNEAQ. The V gene lost 5 bases and the J gene lost 5 bases, with 7 bases spanning the gap. CDR3 residues: CASSRNNNEQFF. CDR3 DNA sequence: TGTGCCAGCAGCAGGAACAACAATGAGCAGTTCTTC.

V and J are TRBV5-1 and TRBJ1-2, with D tentatively TRBD1 (5 bases). CDR1 SGHRS and CDR2 YFSETQ come from the germline V gene. The CDR3 length is 15 residues. V dropped 0 bases and J dropped 2 bases, with 11 bases sitting between them. The DNA of the CDR3 is TGCGCCAGCAGCTTGGAGGCAGGGCCGAACTATGGCTACACCTTC. As protein: CASSLEAGPNYGYTF.

This clonotype was recorded at least ten times. The chain joins TRBV3-1 to TRBJ2-7, with 10 bases matching TRBD2. V lost 7 bases and J lost 4; bases outside the gene matches: 4. CDR3 length: 13 amino acids. Germline loops: CDR1 LGHDT, CDR2 YNNKEL (reference sequence). The CDR3 region is CASKLAGEYEQYF. The CDR3, as DNA: TGTGCCAGCAAGCTAGCGGGAGAATACGAGCAGTACTTC.

The sample holds many counts of this clonotype. The CDR3 nucleotides read TGTGCCAGCAGCTTCGCATCACAGGTCACCGGGGAGCTGTTTTTT. It is translated as CASSFASQVTGELFF. The rearrangement joins TRBV7-9 to TRBJ2-2; D perhaps matches TRBD1 (5 bases). This CDR3 comprises 15 residues. Germline V lookup: CDR1 SEHNR, CDR2 FQNEAQ (reference sequence). V shed 3 bases and J shed 4 bases, with 12 bases lying between them.

This clonotype was seen at least ten times. The chain combines TRBV6-6 with TRBJ1-5; TRBD1 is a possible D gene (6 bases). From germline, CDR1 is MNHNY and CDR2 SVGAGI (reference sequence). Trimming took off 6 bases at V and 5 bases at J, with 11 bases between the two ends. This CDR3 has 13 amino acids. The CDR3 loop is CASRLRGDQPQHF. CDR3 DNA: TGTGCCAGCAGACTCAGGGGAGATCAGCCCCAGCATTTT.

This clonotype was picked up many times. The chain uses TRBV5-1 and TRBJ2-5; weak D call: TRBD1 (5 bases). CDR1 SGHRS and CDR2 YFSETQ come from the germline V gene. V gave up 3 bases and J gave up 3 bases, with 15 bases separating them. CDR3 length equals 15 residues. The CDR3 here is CASSSRLGAEETQYF. For the CDR3, the DNA is TGCGCCAGCAGCTCCCGCCTAGGGGCCGAAGAGACCCAGTACTTC.